These 28 T cell receptor beta chains originate from one sample sequenced in a study of T cell responses to AZD1222 COVID-19 vaccine. Profiled with immunoSEQ multiplex PCR; TCRdb holds only in-frame clones, not every one. The repertoire has 100,000 to 150,000 clones, more than 85% of them found once; the top ten carry more than 4.5%. The specimen was peripheral blood, collected on day 0 of AZD1222 vaccination. These receptors all stem from an adult in good health.

The chain has TRBV4-2 and TRBJ2-7; 13 nucleotides agree with TRBD2. V shed 2 bases and J 7 bases; nucleotides not matched to a gene: 5. In germline, CDR1 is LGHNA, CDR2 YNFKEQ. The CDR3 length is 15 residues. CDR3: CASSQRTSGSTEQYF. The DNA for the CDR3 is TGTGCCAGCAGCCAACGGACTAGCGGGAGTACTGAGCAGTACTTC.

The J gene is TRBJ2-1, the V gene TRBV5-4, with 8 bases matching TRBD2. This CDR3 comprises 15 residues. Per germline, CDR1 SGHNT and CDR2 YYREEE (reference sequence). J lost 6 bases, V lost 4 bases, and 9 bases had no gene match. CDR3 DNA: TGTGCCAGCAGCACCCGGACTAGCTTTGGCAATGAGCAGTTCTTC. Translated, it gives CASSTRTSFGNEQFF. Variable domain in full (rest from reference TRBV5-4 and TRBJ2-1): ETGVTQSPTHLIKTRGQQVTLRCSSQSGHNTVSWYQQALGQGPQFIFQYYREEENGRGNFPPRFSGLQFPNYSSELNVNALELDDSALYLCASSTRTSFGNEQFFGPGTRLTVL.

The chain joins TRBV15 to TRBJ2-5; 10 bases match TRBD2. This CDR3 is 18 amino acids long. Germline values: CDR1 LNHNV, CDR2 YYDKDF (reference sequence). The junction had 15 bases not matched to a gene; V was cut back by 3 bases and J by 5 bases. The CDR3 DNA reads as TGTGCCACCAGCAGGGGGGGTCGGGCTAGCGGGAGTAAGGAGACCCAGTACTTC. Protein product: CATSRGGRASGSKETQYF.

This sequence joins TRBV30 and TRBJ1-1; tentatively, D is TRBD1 (5 bases). Germline values: CDR1 GTSNPN, CDR2 SVGIG (reference sequence). V lost 3 bases and J 3 bases, leaving 11 bases between the germline ends. There are 13 residues in the CDR3. The CDR3 loop is CAWRPEGDTEAFF. The CDR3 DNA sequence: TGTGCCTGGAGGCCGGAAGGGGACACTGAAGCTTTCTTT.

The rearrangement joins TRBV27 to TRBJ2-2; D is tentatively TRBD1 or TRBD2 (5 bases each). The V end lost 6 bases, the J end lost 6 bases, and 8 bases lay between the germline ends. Germline V lookup: CDR1 MNHEY, CDR2 SMNVEV (reference sequence). The CDR3 is 12 amino acids. The CDR3 nucleotides are TGTGCCAGCAGGGGGGTCCCCGGGGAGCTGTTTTTT. This gives the protein CASRGVPGELFF.

The chain has TRBV6-4 and TRBJ2-7; 8 nucleotides line up with TRBD2. Trimming at V came to 0 bases and at J to 0 bases, leaving 13 bases not matched to a gene. This CDR3 spans 19 amino acids. Germline V CDR1 and CDR2: MRHNA, SNTAGT. The CDR3 protein is CASSDSRRVLRGASYEQYF. CDR3 in DNA: TGTGCCAGCAGTGACTCGAGGCGGGTTTTGCGGGGGGCCTCCTACGAGCAGTACTTC.

This clone was seen just once. This sequence joins TRBV28 and TRBJ2-7, with TRBD1 identical over 7 bases. The CDR3 is made up of 13 amino acids. Germline values: CDR1 MDHEN, CDR2 SYDVKM. With V trimmed by 6 bases and J by 3 bases, 5 bases remained unmatched. Written as DNA, the CDR3 is TGTGCCAGCAGGACAGGGAAAAGCTACGAGCAGTACTTC. Protein sequence: CASRTGKSYEQYF.

This clone was seen a single time. The genes are TRBV3-1 (or the pseudogene TRBV3-2) and TRBJ1-1, with unresolved D. The germline V and J ends were trimmed by 0 bases and 10 bases, with 33 bases remaining between them. The germline gives CDR1 LGHDT, CDR2 YNNKEL (reference sequence). The CDR3 totals 20 residues. This CDR3 is CASSQEKISVTLTQTRSAFF. The CDR3 DNA reads as TGTGCCAGCAGCCAAGAGAAGATAAGTGTGACACTCACACAAACTCGGTCAGCTTTCTTT.

The rearrangement links TRBV10-3 to TRBJ1-3; D not certain. The CDR3 loop spans 15 amino acids. Trimming took off 2 bases at V and 3 bases at J, with 11 bases between the two ends. Germline CDR1 reads ENHRY; CDR2 reads SYGVKD. In nucleotides, the CDR3 is TGTGCCATCAGTGAGAGGCCAGATAATGGAAACACCATATATTTT. Protein sequence: CAISERPDNGNTIYF.

The V gene is TRBV29-1, the J gene TRBJ1-3, with a possible D match to TRBD1 (6 bases). Germline CDR1 and CDR2: SQVTM and ANQGSEA. Deletions cut 2 bases from V and 4 bases from J, with 15 bases between. The CDR3 totals 15 residues. DNA of the CDR3: TGCAGCGTTGAATCGTTTGGGGGGCTCGGAAACACCATATATTTT. It yields the protein CSVESFGGLGNTIYF.

The V gene is TRBV3-1 (or the pseudogene TRBV3-2), the J gene TRBJ1-2; D is possibly TRBD1 (6 bases). Germline assignment: CDR1 LGHDT and CDR2 YNNKEL (reference sequence). The CDR3 runs 14 residues. V gave up 3 bases and J gave up 7 bases, with 15 bases separating them. The CDR3 loop is CASSQNQGHAGYTF. The CDR3 nucleotides are TGTGCCAGCAGCCAGAATCAGGGACATGCTGGCTACACCTTC.

The CDR3 DNA sequence: TGTGCCAGCAGCTTAGTGGCAGGGGGATTCTATGGCTACACCTTC. Its translation is CASSLVAGGFYGYTF. The V and J genes are TRBV7-2 and TRBJ1-2; 7 nucleotides agree with TRBD1. Germline V lookup: CDR1 SGHTA, CDR2 FQGNSA. The CDR3 covers 15 residues. J lost 4 bases, V lost 1 base, and 6 bases had no gene match.

The rearrangement uses TRBV7-9 and TRBJ2-1; D gene uncertain. V lost 3 bases, J lost 4 bases, and 7 bases lay in between. This CDR3 has 13 amino acids. Germline V lookup: CDR1 SEHNR, CDR2 FQNEAQ (reference sequence). Here the CDR3 DNA reads TGTGCCAGCAGCTTGGTCGGGTACAATGAGCAGTTCTTC. Amino acid sequence: CASSLVGYNEQFF.

This clone has just one count. V is TRBV4-1 and J is TRBJ1-2; TRBD1 might be the D (5 bases). The ends were cut back, 1 base at V and 8 bases at J, with 11 bases in the middle. CDR1 and CDR2 (germline): MGHRA, YSYEKL. The CDR3 totals 13 residues. CDR3 DNA: TGCGCCAGCAGCCAAGGCCCGACAGTGGGCTACACCTTC. Encoded protein: CASSQGPTVGYTF.

V gene TRBV27 combines with J gene TRBJ1-6; maybe TRBD1 (5 bases). The CDR3 has 13 amino acids. The V gene's germline CDR1 is MNHEY and CDR2 SMNVEV (reference sequence). The V end lost 1 base, the J end lost 7 bases, and 5 bases lay between the germline ends. In DNA, the CDR3 is TGTGCCAGCAGTTTATGGGACAATTCACCCCTCCACTTT. Translated: CASSLWDNSPLHF.

CDR3 residues: CASSEGLGGSEAFF. Here the CDR3 DNA reads TGTGCCAGCAGTGAAGGGTTAGGGGGATCTGAAGCTTTCTTT. V usage is TRBV6-1 and J usage is TRBJ1-1, with D possibly matching TRBD1 (6 bases). The germline gives CDR1 MNHNS, CDR2 SASEGT. The CDR3 has 14 residues. V dropped 1 base and J dropped 6 bases, with 12 bases sitting between them.

Written as DNA, the CDR3 is TGCAGTGCTAGTCTGGCCAGGGTAGGAGGCGAGCAGTACTTC. Its translation is CSASLARVGGEQYF. The chain combines TRBV20-1 with TRBJ2-7; D is tentatively TRBD1 or TRBD2 (5 bases each). The germline V gene encodes CDR1 DFQATT and CDR2 SNEGSKA (reference sequence). The length of the CDR3 is 14 residues. Trimming removed 3 bases at V and 6 bases at J, with 18 bases between.

V gene TRBV5-3 combines with J gene TRBJ2-7; 9 bases are shared with TRBD1. TRBV5-3 is an ORF for which the function is uncertain. This CDR3 spans 19 amino acids. V lost 2 bases to trimming and J lost 0 bases; unmatched junction nucleotides: 15. The CDR3 protein is CARSFLFRDRVWPSYEQYF. CDR3 DNA sequence: TGTGCCAGAAGCTTTTTGTTCCGGGACAGGGTTTGGCCCTCCTACGAGCAGTACTTC.

This chain joins TRBV30 and TRBJ1-1; D may be TRBD1 (6 bases). The CDR3 runs 13 residues. CDR1 and CDR2 from the germline V gene are GTSNPN and SVGIG (reference sequence). The V and J ends lost 2 bases and 4 bases respectively, with 11 bases between them. Here the CDR3 reads CAWSTQGTTEAFF. The CDR3 DNA follows: TGTGCCTGGAGTACTCAGGGGACCACTGAAGCTTTCTTT.

This chain uses TRBV12-3 or TRBV12-4 with TRBJ2-7; D ambiguous. The CDR3 extends over 13 amino acids. Trimming took 2 bases from V and 2 from J, leaving 7 bases between them. CDR3 coding DNA: TGTGCCAGCAGTTTAACGGTTACCTACGAGCAGTACTTC. Protein product: CASSLTVTYEQYF.

In nucleotides, the CDR3 is TGTGCCAGCAGTTTCTGGGGGGCCGGGGAGCTGTTTTTT. It codes for CASSFWGAGELFF. The chain joins TRBV12-3 or TRBV12-4 to TRBJ2-2, with D perhaps TRBD2 (6 bases). CDR3 length equals 13 residues. Trimming removed 3 bases at V and 6 bases at J, with 8 bases between.

The V call is TRBV7-8, the J call TRBJ1-2, with D perhaps TRBD1 (5 bases). Trimming removed 1 base from V and 6 bases from J, with 12 bases in between. CDR3 size: 14 residues. Germline lookup yields CDR1 SGHVS and CDR2 FQNEAQ. CDR3 nucleotides: TGTGCCAGCAGCTTAGACAGGCTTCAGAATGGCTACACCTTC. Its translation is CASSLDRLQNGYTF.

The chain combines TRBV5-4 with TRBJ1-6, with unresolved D. The germline V gene encodes CDR1 SGHNT and CDR2 YYREEE (reference sequence). V shed 7 bases and J shed 1 base, with 6 bases lying between them. CDR3 size: 13 residues. DNA for the CDR3: TGTGCCAGCGGGGAGTCCTATAATTCACCCCTCCACTTT. Amino acid sequence: CASGESYNSPLHF. The full variable domain, its missing parts supplied by reference TRBV5-4 and TRBJ1-6, is ETGVTQSPTHLIKTRGQQVTLRCSSQSGHNTVSWYQQALGQGPQFIFQYYREEENGRGNFPPRFSGLQFPNYSSELNVNALELDDSALYLCASGESYNSPLHFGNGTRLTVT.

The V and J genes are TRBV14 and TRBJ2-1, with D unclear. V lost 1 base and J lost 7, with 8 bases in between. The CDR3 is 13 amino acids. Germline-derived CDR1 and CDR2 are SGHDN and FVKESK. Here the CDR3 reads CASSQVVVNEQFF. The CDR3 nucleotides are TGTGCCAGCAGCCAAGTGGTAGTGAATGAGCAGTTCTTC.

The V gene is TRBV19, the J gene TRBJ2-7, with D perhaps TRBD1 (6 bases). The CDR3 has 15 residues. V gave up 9 bases and J gave up 0 bases, with 18 bases separating them. Germline V gene data show CDR1 as LNHDA and CDR2 as SQIVND (reference sequence). The CDR3 is CASRSPGHNSYEQYF. Written as DNA, the CDR3 is TGTGCCAGCCGATCGCCGGGACATAACTCCTACGAGCAGTACTTC. The variable domain in full, with the rest retrieved from reference TRBV19 and TRBJ2-7, is DGGITQSPKYLFRKEGQNVTLSCEQNLNHDAMYWYRQDPGQGLRLIYYSQIVNDFQKGDIAEGYSVSREKKESFPLTVTSAQKNPTAFYLCASRSPGHNSYEQYFGPGTRLTVT.

J is TRBJ1-2 and V is TRBV30, with D possibly matching TRBD1 (5 bases). The germline V gene encodes CDR1 GTSNPN and CDR2 SVGIG (reference sequence). V was pared by 4 bases and J by 8 bases, with 14 bases between. The CDR3 is 12 residues long. This CDR3 reads CAWTPGGSGYTF. The CDR3, as DNA: TGTGCCTGGACCCCTGGGGGGTCCGGCTACACCTTC. Full variable domain (rest looked up from reference TRBV30 and TRBJ1-2): SQTIHQWPATLVQPVGSPLSLECTVEGTSNPNLYWYRQAAGRGLQLLFYSVGIGQISSEVPQNLSASRPQDRQFILSSKKLLLSDSGFYLCAWTPGGSGYTFGSGTRLTVV.

The chain recombines TRBV6-2 or TRBV6-3 with TRBJ2-7; D might be TRBD1 (6 bases). Trimming shortened V by 4 bases and J by 3 bases, and 13 bases separated the two germline ends. The CDR3 totals 14 residues. Germline V gives CDR1 MNHEY, CDR2 SVGEGT. The CDR3 sequence: CASSSSGVDYEQYF. CDR3 coding DNA: TGTGCCAGCAGTTCGTCAGGGGTCGACTACGAGCAGTACTTC.

This clone was observed once. The V call is TRBV4-1, the J call TRBJ2-7; D tentatively reads TRBD1 or TRBD2 (5 bases each). Trimming removed 1 base at V and 3 bases at J, with 10 bases between. Germline-derived CDR1 and CDR2 are MGHRA and YSYEKL. The CDR3 has 14 residues. The CDR3 region has the DNA TGCGCCAGCAGCCAAGCAGGGACGGACTACGAGCAGTACTTC. This translates into CASSQAGTDYEQYF.